The 5 T cell receptor beta chains in this list originate from one sample, sequenced in a study of breast tumors, draining lymph nodes, adjacent tissues. Axillary draining lymph nodes of breast cancer patients supplied the node samples. TCRdb re-called the multiplex PCR reads with MiXCR, one entry per CDR3 protein. This sample has under 85,000 distinct CDR3 sequences; approximately 19% occur once, and the top ten carry approximately 2.5%. Material for sequencing was axillary lymph node tissue. These TCRs come from a female donor with breast cancer. Some clones in this sample may be carry-over from other donors' samples.

Judged by abundance, this clonotype is medium-sized. The chain joins TRBV9 to TRBJ1-6; D gene uncertain. Per germline, CDR1 SGDLS and CDR2 YYNGEE. This CDR3 comprises 15 residues. The germline V and J ends were trimmed by 2 bases and 0 bases, with 6 bases remaining between them. The CDR3 DNA reads as TGTGCCAGCAGCGTTACAGTCTCCTATAATTCACCCCTCCACTTT. Its translation: CASSVTVSYNSPLHF.

This clonotype was seen many times. CDR3 coding DNA: TGTGCCAGCAGCAATCATATCATGGGCGAGCAGTACTTC. Translation: CASSNHIMGEQYF. The V and J genes are TRBV6-2 or TRBV6-3 and TRBJ2-7; D is undetermined. In germline, CDR1 is MNHEY, CDR2 SVGEGT. The CDR3 totals 13 residues. V was cut by 6 bases and J by 6 bases, with 15 bases left in between.

This clonotype came up many times. The rearrangement uses TRBV5-4 and TRBJ2-2; 7 bases are shared with TRBD2. The length of the CDR3 is 12 residues. Germline CDR1 SGHNT, CDR2 YYREEE (reference sequence). V was pared by 7 bases and J by 8 bases, with 5 bases of the junction left unmatched. The CDR3 DNA follows: TGTGCCAGCGGCGGCGGGAGTGGGGAGCTGTTTTTT. Protein product: CASGGGSGELFF.

This clonotype appeared many times. This chain connects TRBV7-9 to TRBJ2-7; 8 positions agree with TRBD2. Germline V lookup: CDR1 SEHNR, CDR2 FQNEAQ (reference sequence). Unmatched junction bases numbered 11, after V lost 5 bases and J lost 5 bases. This CDR3 spans 15 amino acids. The CDR3 bases are TGTGCCAGCAGCCTCTGGGTAGCGGGATATGACGAGCAGTACTTC. This gives the protein CASSLWVAGYDEQYF.

This clonotype was seen at least ten times. V is TRBV20-1 and J is TRBJ2-3; 7 bases agree with TRBD1. CDR1 and CDR2 from the germline V gene are DFQATT and SNEGSKA (reference sequence). The V segment lost 6 bases and the J segment 9 bases; nucleotides outside the gene matches: 15. The CDR3 contains 14 residues. The CDR3 loop reads CSAGDRPMHGTQYF. In DNA form, the CDR3 reads TGCAGTGCCGGGGACAGACCCATGCATGGGACGCAGTATTTT.